This is a list of T cell receptor beta chains from one sample in a study of control samples from healthy donors and cancer patients. The assay was immunoSEQ multiplex PCR, and TCRdb's table has in-frame clones only and misses some. The sample shows about 250,000 clones, around 79% of them seen only once. Sample: PBMCs. All receptors come from a woman aged 55-70 years with lung cancer. Both conserved end residues are part of each CDR3. Each record gives: D gene, V gene, clone size, J gene, CDR3 DNA, CDR3 protein. The D gene is left open where the match is weak. Expanded clones get a size class; other rows say once, few or many, or leave the size out.

D: -
V: TRBV7-3
size: -
J: TRBJ1-1
DNA: TGTGCCAGCAGCGCCCGACAGCTGAATCATGCCACTGAAGCTTTCTTT
CDR3: CASSARQLNHATEAFF

D: -
V: TRBV3-1/TRBV3-2
size: -
J: TRBJ1-2
DNA: TGTGCCAGCAGCAAAGCGAGGGGAGGGGGCTACACCTTC
CDR3: CASSKARGGGYTF

D: -
V: TRBV5-1
size: -
J: TRBJ1-6
DNA: TGCGCCAGCAGCATAGTCGTAGATTCACCCCTCCACTTT
CDR3: CASSIVVDSPLHF

D: -
V: TRBV10-2
size: -
J: TRBJ1-1
DNA: TGCGCCAGCAGTGTGAACATCGTGGAGACTGAAGCTTTCTTT
CDR3: CASSVNIVETEAFF

D: -
V: TRBV7-3
size: -
J: TRBJ2-4
DNA: TGTGCCAGCAGCTTAACTGGGGGCGCGGACATTCAGTACTTC
CDR3: CASSLTGGADIQYF

D: -
V: TRBV2
size: -
J: TRBJ1-2
DNA: TGTGCCAGCAAGGCGAACTATGGCTACACCTTC
CDR3: CASKANYGYTF

D: TRBD2
V: TRBV6-2/TRBV6-3
size: -
J: TRBJ2-5
DNA: TGTGCCAGCAGTTACGACACTAGCGGGGCCCGGGAGACCCAGTACTTC
CDR3: CASSYDTSGARETQYF

D: TRBD1
V: TRBV19
size: -
J: TRBJ1-5
DNA: TGTGCCAGTAGTTGGGGACAGGGGAGTCAGCCCCAGCATTTT
CDR3: CASSWGQGSQPQHF

D: -
V: TRBV10-2
size: once
J: TRBJ1-2
DNA: TGCGCCAGCACTAGAACGCCCGGGGAGGGCTACACCTTC
CDR3: CASTRTPGEGYTF

D: -
V: TRBV19
size: once
J: TRBJ2-2
DNA: TGTGCCAGTAGTTTGGTCACCGGGGAGCTGTTTTTT
CDR3: CASSLVTGELFF

D: -
V: TRBV9
size: -
J: TRBJ2-7
DNA: TGTGCCAGCAGCGTAGCTCCAGAGGGCTACGAGCAGTACTTC
CDR3: CASSVAPEGYEQYF

D: -
V: TRBV7-3
size: -
J: TRBJ2-7
DNA: TGTGCCAGCAGCATCTCCGGGGGAAGCTCCTACGAGCAGTACTTC
CDR3: CASSISGGSSYEQYF

D: TRBD2
V: TRBV3-1/TRBV3-2
size: -
J: TRBJ2-5
DNA: TGTGCCAGCAGCCAAGGATTCCGGGGGGTAGGAGAGACCCAGTACTTC
CDR3: CASSQGFRGVGETQYF

D: TRBD1
V: TRBV7-3
size: -
J: TRBJ1-6
DNA: TGTGCCAGCAGCTTACTGGCAGGGGGTAATTCACCCCTCCACTTT
CDR3: CASSLLAGGNSPLHF

D: -
V: TRBV7-9
size: -
J: TRBJ1-3
DNA: TGTGCCAGCAGCTTAGCGAGAGGAAACACCATATATTTT
CDR3: CASSLARGNTIYF

D: -
V: TRBV5-4
size: -
J: TRBJ2-3
DNA: TGTGCCAGCAGCTTGCAGGGATCTCACACAGATACGCAGTATTTT
CDR3: CASSLQGSHTDTQYF

D: TRBD2
V: TRBV6-1
size: -
J: TRBJ2-1
DNA: TGTGCCAGCAGTGAAGCCGGGGGGACCCGGGAGTTCTTC
CDR3: CASSEAGGTREFF

D: -
V: TRBV5-1
size: -
J: TRBJ1-1
DNA: TGCGCCAGCAGCCTACGAACACGACAGCCTGAAGCTTTCTTT
CDR3: CASSLRTRQPEAFF

D: -
V: TRBV7-3
size: -
J: TRBJ2-5
DNA: TGTGCCAGCAGCTTGGGCATACAAGAGACCCAGTACTTC
CDR3: CASSLGIQETQYF

D: TRBD1
V: TRBV3-1/TRBV3-2
size: once
J: TRBJ1-1
DNA: TGTGCCAGCAGCCCCTTCGGACAGGGCACTGAAGCTTTCTTT
CDR3: CASSPFGQGTEAFF

D: TRBD1
V: TRBV7-6
size: -
J: TRBJ2-5
DNA: TGTGCCAGCAGCTGGGACCCGGACAGGGGGAATTTGGAGACCCAGTACTTC
CDR3: CASSWDPDRGNLETQYF

D: -
V: TRBV28
size: -
J: TRBJ1-2
DNA: TGTGCCACCTTCGGGGCCCCTCGATATGGCTACACCTTC
CDR3: CATFGAPRYGYTF

D: -
V: TRBV21-1
size: -
J: TRBJ2-7
DNA: TGTGCCAGCAGCAACCAAGACAGGGCACTTCCCTACGAGCAGTACTTC
CDR3: CASSNQDRALPYEQYF

D: TRBD1
V: TRBV12-3/TRBV12-4
size: -
J: TRBJ1-1
DNA: TGTGCCAGCAGTCCGACGACAGGGACTGAAGCTTTCTTT
CDR3: CASSPTTGTEAFF

D: -
V: TRBV29-1
size: once
J: TRBJ1-1
DNA: TGCAGCGCCGTCTACGGTATGAACACTGAAGCTTTCTTT
CDR3: CSAVYGMNTEAFF

D: -
V: TRBV10-1
size: -
J: TRBJ2-1
DNA: TGCGCCAGCAGTGAGTATCAGGGGAACGGCAATGAGCAGTTCTTC
CDR3: CASSEYQGNGNEQFF

D: -
V: TRBV4-1
size: -
J: TRBJ2-5
DNA: TGCGCCAGCAGCCAAGAGGGGCACGAGACCCAGTACTTC
CDR3: CASSQEGHETQYF

D: TRBD1
V: TRBV29-1
size: once
J: TRBJ2-1
DNA: TGCAGCGTTTCCACCCAACAGGGGCTTGAGCAGTTCTTC
CDR3: CSVSTQQGLEQFF

D: -
V: TRBV2
size: -
J: TRBJ2-3
DNA: TGTGCCAGGGGGGGCAGCCTCAAAGGGGCAGATACGCAGTATTTT
CDR3: CARGGSLKGADTQYF

D: TRBD1
V: TRBV28
size: once
J: TRBJ1-4
DNA: TGTGCCAGTGGACAGGGCGGTAATGAAAAACTGTTTTTT
CDR3: CASGQGGNEKLFF

D: -
V: TRBV9
size: -
J: TRBJ2-7
DNA: TGTGCCAGCAGCGTCTTCCAGGGCTACGAGCAGTACTTC
CDR3: CASSVFQGYEQYF

D: TRBD2
V: TRBV18
size: once
J: TRBJ2-7
DNA: TGTGCCAGCTCACCTCGACTAGCGGGAGTCCACGAGCAGTACTTC
CDR3: CASSPRLAGVHEQYF

D: -
V: TRBV19
size: -
J: TRBJ2-2
DNA: TGTGCCAGTAGTACCTTAAGCGGGGAGCTGTTTTTT
CDR3: CASSTLSGELFF

D: TRBD2
V: TRBV7-9
size: many
J: TRBJ2-7
DNA: TGTGCCAGCAGCTTAAGTGGCCGTAGCGGGGGTACCTACGAGCAGTACTTC
CDR3: CASSLSGRSGGTYEQYF

D: TRBD1
V: TRBV6-5
size: -
J: TRBJ1-2
DNA: TGTGCCAGCAGCAAGCAGGGGGCTAGTGGCTACACCTTC
CDR3: CASSKQGASGYTF

D: -
V: TRBV9
size: many
J: TRBJ1-1
DNA: TGTGCCAGCAGCGTACAGGCCAGGGCTAAGAACACTGAAGCTTTCTTT
CDR3: CASSVQARAKNTEAFF

D: TRBD2
V: TRBV28
size: -
J: TRBJ2-3
DNA: TGTGCCAGCAGTTTACCACTAGCGGGCACAGATACGCAGTATTTT
CDR3: CASSLPLAGTDTQYF

D: -
V: TRBV7-3
size: -
J: TRBJ2-1
DNA: TGTGCCAGCTCCTCCGGCAGCTCCTACAATGAGCAGTTCTTC
CDR3: CASSSGSSYNEQFF

D: -
V: TRBV6-1
size: -
J: TRBJ1-1
DNA: TGTGCCAGCAGTGAAGCCTGGGGGGATGAAGCTTTCTTT
CDR3: CASSEAWGDEAFF

D: TRBD1
V: TRBV9
size: -
J: TRBJ2-3
DNA: TGTGCCAGCAGCGACCGGACAGGGAGCACAGATACGCAGTATTTT
CDR3: CASSDRTGSTDTQYF

D: TRBD2
V: TRBV28
size: -
J: TRBJ2-7
DNA: TGTGCCAGCAGCCACAGGACTAGCGACCACTACGAGCAGTACTTC
CDR3: CASSHRTSDHYEQYF

D: -
V: TRBV6-5
size: -
J: TRBJ2-2
DNA: TGTGCCAGCAGATTACAGGGGAACACCGGGGAGCTGTTTTTT
CDR3: CASRLQGNTGELFF

D: TRBD1
V: TRBV19
size: -
J: TRBJ1-5
DNA: TGTGCCAGTAGAATGACAGGGGGGAATCAGCCCCAGCATTTT
CDR3: CASRMTGGNQPQHF

D: -
V: TRBV5-4
size: -
J: TRBJ1-1
DNA: TGTGCCAGCAGCCTATACAGGGATACAGCTTTCTTT
CDR3: CASSLYRDTAFF

D: -
V: TRBV6-5
size: -
J: TRBJ1-1
DNA: TGTGCCAGCAGTTTTGCAGATAAGGACACTGAAGCTTCCTTT
CDR3: CASSFADKDTEASF

D: -
V: TRBV3-1/TRBV3-2
size: -
J: TRBJ1-5
DNA: TGTGCCAGCAGCCGGGACACCAATCAGCCCCAGCATTTT
CDR3: CASSRDTNQPQHF

D: TRBD2
V: TRBV4-2
size: -
J: TRBJ2-5
DNA: TGTGCCAGCAGCCGAAAAGTCGGACTAGCGGGGGATTACTTCGAAGAGACCCAGTACTTC
CDR3: CASSRKVGLAGDYFEETQYF

D: -
V: TRBV5-1
size: -
J: TRBJ1-5
DNA: TGCGCCAGCAGTTCCGATGGCAATCAGCCCCAGCATTTT
CDR3: CASSSDGNQPQHF

D: TRBD1
V: TRBV2
size: once
J: TRBJ1-1
DNA: TGTGCCAGCAGTGCGACAGGGGACTCAACCCGTGAAGCTTTCTTT
CDR3: CASSATGDSTREAFF

D: -
V: TRBV7-9
size: -
J: TRBJ2-7
DNA: TGTGCCAGCAGCTTAGGGTTCCTCTACGAGCAGTACTTC
CDR3: CASSLGFLYEQYF

D: -
V: TRBV18
size: -
J: TRBJ1-4
DNA: TGTGCCAGCTCACCACGAAGTGGTCTTTTTGAAAAACTGTTTTTT
CDR3: CASSPRSGLFEKLFF

D: -
V: TRBV2
size: -
J: TRBJ1-5
DNA: TGTGCCAGCAGTGAGATCGGGGTGGGCAATCAGCCCCAGCATTTT
CDR3: CASSEIGVGNQPQHF

D: -
V: TRBV5-1
size: -
J: TRBJ2-2
DNA: TGCGCCAGCAGCGCACACGACAGGAGGGGAAACACCGGGGAGCTGTTTTTT
CDR3: CASSAHDRRGNTGELFF

D: -
V: TRBV3-1/TRBV3-2
size: once
J: TRBJ1-1
DNA: TGTGCCAGCAGCCAAGGATCGGGTGCGGACACTGAAGCTTTCTTT
CDR3: CASSQGSGADTEAFF

D: -
V: TRBV4-1
size: -
J: TRBJ2-7
DNA: TGCGCCAGCAGCCAAGAGGGGCGGGGCGGTTCCTACGAGCAGTACTTC
CDR3: CASSQEGRGGSYEQYF